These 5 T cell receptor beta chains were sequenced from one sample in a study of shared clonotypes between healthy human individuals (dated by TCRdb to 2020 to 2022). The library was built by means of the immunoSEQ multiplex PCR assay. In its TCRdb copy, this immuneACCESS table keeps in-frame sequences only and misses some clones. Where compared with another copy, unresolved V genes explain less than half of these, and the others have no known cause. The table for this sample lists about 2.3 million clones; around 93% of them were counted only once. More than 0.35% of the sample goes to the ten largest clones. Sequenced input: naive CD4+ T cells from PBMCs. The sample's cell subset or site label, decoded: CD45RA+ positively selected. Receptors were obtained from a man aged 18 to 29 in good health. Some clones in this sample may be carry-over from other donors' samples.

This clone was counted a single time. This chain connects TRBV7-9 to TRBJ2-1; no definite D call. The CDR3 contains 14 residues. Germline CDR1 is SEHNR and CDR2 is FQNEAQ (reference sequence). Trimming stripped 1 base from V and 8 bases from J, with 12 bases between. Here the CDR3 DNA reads TGTGCCAGCAGCTTAGGTGATAGCTGGGATGAGCAGTTCTTC. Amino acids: CASSLGDSWDEQFF.

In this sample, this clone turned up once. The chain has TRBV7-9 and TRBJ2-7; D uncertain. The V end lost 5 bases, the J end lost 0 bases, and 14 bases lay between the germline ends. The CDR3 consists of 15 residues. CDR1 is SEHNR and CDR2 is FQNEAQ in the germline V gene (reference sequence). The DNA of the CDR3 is TGTGCCAGCAGCCCAAAAAGTGCTGGCTCCTACGAGCAGTACTTC. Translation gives CASSPKSAGSYEQYF.

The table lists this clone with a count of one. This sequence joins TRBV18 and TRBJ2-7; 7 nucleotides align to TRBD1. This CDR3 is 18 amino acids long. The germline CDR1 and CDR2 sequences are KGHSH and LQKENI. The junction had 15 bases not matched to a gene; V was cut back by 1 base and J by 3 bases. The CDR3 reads CASSPLRKPGQKSYEQYF. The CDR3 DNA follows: TGTGCCAGCTCACCACTCCGAAAACCGGGACAGAAAAGCTACGAGCAGTACTTC. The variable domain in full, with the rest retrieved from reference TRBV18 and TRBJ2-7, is NAGVMQNPRHLVRRRGQEARLRCSPMKGHSHVYWYRQLPEEGLKFMVYLQKENIIDESGMPKERFSAEFPKEGPSILRIQQVVRGDSAAYFCASSPLRKPGQKSYEQYFGPGTRLTVT.

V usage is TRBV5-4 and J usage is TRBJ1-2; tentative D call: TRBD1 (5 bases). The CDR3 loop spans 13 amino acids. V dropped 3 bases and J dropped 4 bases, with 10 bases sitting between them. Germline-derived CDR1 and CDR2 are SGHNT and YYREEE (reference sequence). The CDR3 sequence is CASSSGEGYGYTF. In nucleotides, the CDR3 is TGTGCCAGCAGCTCGGGGGAGGGCTATGGCTACACCTTC. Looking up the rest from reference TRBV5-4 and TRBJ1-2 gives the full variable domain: ETGVTQSPTHLIKTRGQQVTLRCSSQSGHNTVSWYQQALGQGPQFIFQYYREEENGRGNFPPRFSGLQFPNYSSELNVNALELDDSALYLCASSSGEGYGYTFGSGTRLTVV.

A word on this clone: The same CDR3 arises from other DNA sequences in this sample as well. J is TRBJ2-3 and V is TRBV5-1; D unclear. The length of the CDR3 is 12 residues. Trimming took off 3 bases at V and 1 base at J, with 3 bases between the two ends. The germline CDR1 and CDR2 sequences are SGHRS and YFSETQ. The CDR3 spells CASSYRTDTQYF. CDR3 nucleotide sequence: TGCGCCAGCAGCTACCGCACAGATACGCAGTATTTT. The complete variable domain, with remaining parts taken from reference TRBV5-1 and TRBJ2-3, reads KAGVTQTPRYLIKTRGQQVTLSCSPISGHRSVSWYQQTPGQGLQFLFEYFSETQRNKGNFPGRFSGRQFSNSRSEMNVSTLELGDSALYLCASSYRTDTQYFGPGTRLTVL.